This TCR beta chain was identified in a study of cytomegalovirus exposure and HLA in healthy donors. PCR employed 60 Vbeta and 13 Jbeta primers. TCRdb keeps only in-frame clones here, not all; method: immunoSEQ multiplex PCR. The table lists around 160,000 clones, around 78% of them singletons. The sample holds a few counts of this clone. Its antigen is unidentified. Study-level findings and limits: Three chains linked to CMV were shown in vitro to be specific for CMV antigens. In a later analysis, TCR association rates varied by HLA locus: DRB1 most, HLA-C fewest. In a later analysis, the majority of CMV-associated beta chains seemingly showed HLA restriction. Presence/absence analysis assumed near-uniform sequencing depth across donors.

The sequencing input was PBMCs. The source of this sequence is a woman in her forties in good health and CMV-seronegative.

DNA for the CDR3: TGTGCCAGCACCGAACGGGGGGCAGGTGGGGCCAACGTCCTGACTTTC. It specifies CASTERGAGGANVLTF. The chain combines TRBV2 with TRBJ2-6; a possible D gene is TRBD2 (7 bases). Germline lookup yields CDR1 SNHLY and CDR2 FYNNEI. This CDR3 is 16 amino acids long. Trimming left V 7 bases short and J 3 bases short, with 16 bases between. The whole variable domain, remainder taken from reference TRBV2 and TRBJ2-6, is EPEVTQTPSHQVTQMGQEVILRCVPISNHLYFYWYRQILGQKVEFLVSFYNNEISEKSEIFDDQFSVERPDGSNFTLKIRSTKLEDSAMYFCASTERGAGGANVLTFGAGSRLTVL.